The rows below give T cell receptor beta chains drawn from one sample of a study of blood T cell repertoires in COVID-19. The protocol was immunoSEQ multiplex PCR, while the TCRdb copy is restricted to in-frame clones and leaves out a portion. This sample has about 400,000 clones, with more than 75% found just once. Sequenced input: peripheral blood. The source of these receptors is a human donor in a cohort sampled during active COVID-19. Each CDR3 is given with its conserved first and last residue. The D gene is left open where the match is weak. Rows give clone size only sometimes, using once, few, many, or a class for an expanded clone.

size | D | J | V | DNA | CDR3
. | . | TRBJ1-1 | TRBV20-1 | TGCAGTGCTAGTCCTCTCGAGGGTTTGAACACTGAAGCTTTCTTT | CSASPLEGLNTEAFF
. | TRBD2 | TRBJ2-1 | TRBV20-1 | TGCAGTGCTAGTTTTTTTGGTAGCGGGAGGTATTATGAGCAGTTCTTC | CSASFFGSGRYYEQFF
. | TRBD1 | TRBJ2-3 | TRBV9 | TGTGCCAGCAGCCCAGACAGGGGCGGCACAGATACGCAGTATTTT | CASSPDRGGTDTQYF
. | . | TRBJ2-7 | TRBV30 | TGTGCCTGGGCGCGCAGGGGCTACGAGCAGTACTTC | CAWARRGYEQYF
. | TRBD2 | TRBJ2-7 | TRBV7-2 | TGTGCCAGCAGCTTTACTAGCGGGAACCCCTACGAGCAGTACTTC | CASSFTSGNPYEQYF
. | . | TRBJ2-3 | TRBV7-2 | TGTGCCAGCAGCCCCCTGCGGGGCACAGATACGCAGTATTTT | CASSPLRGTDTQYF
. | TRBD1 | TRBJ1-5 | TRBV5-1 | TGCGCCAGCAGCTTCCAGGGGGAGCTTCAGCCCCAGCATTTT | CASSFQGELQPQHF
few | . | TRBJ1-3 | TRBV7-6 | TGTGCCAGCAGCTTAAACAGGGCCGGAAACACCATATATTTT | CASSLNRAGNTIYF
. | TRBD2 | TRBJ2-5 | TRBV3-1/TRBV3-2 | TGTGCCAGCTTCCCTAGCCCCCCACTAGCGGGAGCTCGCCAAGAGACCCAGTACTTC | CASFPSPPLAGARQETQYF
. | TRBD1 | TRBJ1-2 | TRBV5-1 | TGCGCCAGCAGCTTGGGACAGGGGAGGCACTATGGCTACACCTTC | CASSLGQGRHYGYTF
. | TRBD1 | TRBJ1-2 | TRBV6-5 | TGTGCCAGCAGTTACGCAGGGGGAGAAGCCTATGGCTACACCTTC | CASSYAGGEAYGYTF
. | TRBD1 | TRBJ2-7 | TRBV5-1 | TGCGCCAGCAGCTTTGGACAGGGGAGCGACGAGCAGTACTTC | CASSFGQGSDEQYF
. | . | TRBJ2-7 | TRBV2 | TGTGCCAGCAGTGAAGCGTGGACGGGGGAGCAGTACTTC | CASSEAWTGEQYF
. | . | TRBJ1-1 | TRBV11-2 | TGTGCCAGCAGCCCCCCAGGGTTGTGGACTGAAGCTTTCTTT | CASSPPGLWTEAFF
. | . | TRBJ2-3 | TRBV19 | TGTGCCAGTAGTCTAGCAATCACAGATACGCAGTATTTT | CASSLAITDTQYF
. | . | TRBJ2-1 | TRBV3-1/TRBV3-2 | TGTGCCAGCAGCCAAGACAGGGACTCCTACAATGAGCAGTTCTTC | CASSQDRDSYNEQFF
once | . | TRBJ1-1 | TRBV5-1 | TGCGCCAGCAGCTTGGGGCCCTCTCGGAACACTGAAGCTTTCTTT | CASSLGPSRNTEAFF
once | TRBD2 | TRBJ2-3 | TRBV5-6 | TGTGCCAGCAGCACCCGCTACCGCGGGAGTCGCACAGATACGCAGTATTTT | CASSTRYRGSRTDTQYF
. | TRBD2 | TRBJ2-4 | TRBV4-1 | TGCGCCAGCAGCCAATTAGCGGGAGTAGCCAAAAACATTCAGTACTTC | CASSQLAGVAKNIQYF
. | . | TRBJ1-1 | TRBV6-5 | TGTGCCAGCAGCAATGGACAGCCCGAAGCTTTCTTT | CASSNGQPEAFF
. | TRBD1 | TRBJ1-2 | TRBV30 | TGTGCCTGGAGTCCTGGACAGGGATGGGACTATGGCTACACCTTC | CAWSPGQGWDYGYTF
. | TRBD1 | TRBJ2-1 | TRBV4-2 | TGTGCCAGCAGGGAATCAGACAGGGCGGCTGTCGGTGAGCAGTTCTTC | CASRESDRAAVGEQFF
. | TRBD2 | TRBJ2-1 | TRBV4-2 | TGTGCCAGCAGCCAAGAGGTGGGGGGGAGGTACAATGAGCAGTTCTTC | CASSQEVGGRYNEQFF
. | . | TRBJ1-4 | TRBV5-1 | TGCGCCAGCAGCTTCGTCGGGGATAATGAAAAACTGTTTTTT | CASSFVGDNEKLFF
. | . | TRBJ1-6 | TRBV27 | TGTGCCAGCAGTCCTACAGGGAGGGATTCACCCCTCCACTTT | CASSPTGRDSPLHF
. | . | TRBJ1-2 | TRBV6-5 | TGTGCCAGCAGGACCACAGGGACGTCCTATGGCTACACCTTC | CASRTTGTSYGYTF
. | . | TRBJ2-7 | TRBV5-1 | TGCGCCAGCAGCTTGTCGGCAGCGGAAACCTACGAGCAGTACTTC | CASSLSAAETYEQYF